This T cell receptor beta chain was sequenced during a study of blood T cell repertoires in COVID-19. Study background: Some COVID-19 samples were acute and others convalescent; all came from the United States, Italy and Spain. PBMCs, B-cell-depleted T cells, or T cells were the source of the cDNA or gDNA that made up the material.

Methods used by the authors: Amplification with reference gene primers provided the estimates of nucleated cell counts. The table came from immunoSEQ multiplex PCR; TCRdb's copy has only in-frame clones and leaves some out. That table gives V, J and clone size, and the DNA gave D and trimming. The profile shows about 18,000 clones, 80% to 90% of them singletons. Unmatched junction bases numbered 17, after V lost 8 bases and J lost 8 bases. The CDR3 totals 15 residues. From germline, CDR1 is MDHEN and CDR2 SYDVKM. This sequence joins TRBV28 and TRBJ1-2; 7 nucleotides match TRBD1. The sequencing input was peripheral blood. The source of this sequence is a human donor in a cohort sampled during active COVID-19. The CDR3 DNA sequence: TGTGCCAGCGGAGGGGGCGCGGGGCTGATATGGGGCTACACCTTC. It codes for CASGGGAGLIWGYTF.